This T cell receptor (beta chain) stems from a study of blood T cell repertoires in COVID-19. In the study overall: Material from acute and convalescent COVID-19 was sourced from the United States, Italy and Spain. From T cells, B-cell-depleted T cells, or PBMCs came the material, which was cDNA or gDNA.

In its sample, this clone was seen once. A PCR-confirmed or clinician-diagnosed COVID-19 case had contacted exposed participants within 2 weeks of entry. V was pared by 0 bases and J by 6 bases, with 3 bases between. Germline CDR1 is LGHDT and CDR2 is YNNKEL (reference sequence). The CDR3 contains 11 residues. Generated by immunoSEQ multiplex PCR, the TCRdb table keeps only in-frame clones and is missing some. This table has 200,000 to 250,000 clones, nearly 90% appearing once. Sequenced sample: PBMCs or T cells enriched from blood (not recorded which). The receptor comes from a man in his thirties or forties who had been exposed to COVID-19. The chain uses TRBV3-1 (or the pseudogene TRBV3-2) and TRBJ2-7; D not certain. The CDR3 is CASSQEAEQYF. For the CDR3, the DNA is TGTGCCAGCAGCCAAGAGGCCGAGCAGTACTTC.